The 22 T cell receptor beta chains below come from one sample, sequenced in a study of CD8 T cells in Susac syndrome. RNA was extracted with the RNeasy kit, and a quantity of about 0.45 to 1 ug was reverse transcribed using random hexamers. TCRdb independently ran MiXCR on the immunoSEQ multiplex PCR reads; one entry per CDR3 protein. The table records about 300,000 distinct CDR3 sequences, almost 85% of them present only once. Sequenced: CD8+ T cells from PBMCs. These receptors all stem from a human donor with multiple sclerosis.

DNA of the CDR3: TGCGCCAGCAGCCAAGAAAGGACGCTGAACACTGAAGCTTTCTTT. It specifies CASSQERTLNTEAFF. The rearrangement joins TRBV4-3 to TRBJ1-1, with unresolved D. The CDR3 runs 15 residues. The V and J ends lost 0 bases and 0 bases respectively, with 8 bases between them. Germline CDR1 reads LGHNA; CDR2 reads YSLEER.

The J gene is TRBJ2-4, the V gene TRBV20-1; 8 positions match TRBD1. Germline V gene lookup returns CDR1 DFQATT and CDR2 SNEGSKA (reference sequence). The CDR3 runs to 14 residues. V trimming: 5 bases; J trimming: 11 bases; junction bases outside the gene matches: 14. In DNA, the CDR3 is TGCAGTGCTCCCCGCCCCGACAGGGGAGGTTTTCAGTACTTC. Amino acid sequence: CSAPRPDRGGFQYF.

This clonotype was seen just once. J is TRBJ2-7 and V is TRBV10-3; D not certain. Trimming cost V 10 bases and J 3 bases, with 10 bases left between them. Germline values: CDR1 ENHRY, CDR2 SYGVKD. The CDR3 has 11 amino acids. The CDR3 spells CATADLYEQYF. In DNA, the CDR3 is TGTGCCACCGCCGATCTCTACGAGCAGTACTTC.

The chain combines TRBV24-1 with TRBJ1-1; no definite D call. The CDR3 is made up of 14 amino acids. V dropped 9 bases and J dropped 2 bases, with 15 bases sitting between them. Germline CDR1 KGHDR, CDR2 SFDVKD. CDR3: CATPGREGNTEAFF. The DNA of the CDR3 is TGTGCCACCCCCGGGCGCGAGGGAAACACTGAAGCTTTCTTT.

This clonotype was counted a single time. The V gene is TRBV28, the J gene TRBJ1-2, with a tentative D call TRBD1 (5 bases). The CDR3 runs to 15 residues. Germline-derived CDR1 and CDR2 are MDHEN and SYDVKM. The CDR3 DNA reads TGTGCTATCGGGGACTACGGGGGGGATCGGGAAAGCTACACCTTC. Encoded protein: CAIGDYGGDRESYTF.

Concerning this clonotype: At one end the junction does not follow the germline gene, possibly because of a read error. The V gene is TRBV15, the J gene TRBJ2-7; 9 nucleotides align to TRBD2. The CDR3 extends over 14 amino acids. CDR1 and CDR2 from the germline V gene are LNHNV and YYDKDF (reference sequence). The CDR3 nucleotides read TGCGCCACCAGCAGAGATAATAGCGGGAGCGAGCAGTACTTC. It is translated as CATSRDNSGSEQYF.

The rearrangement uses TRBV9 and TRBJ2-2; D remains unclear. V lost 2 bases, J lost 7 bases, and 6 bases lay in between. CDR3 length: 12 residues. Germline V gene data show CDR1 as SGDLS and CDR2 as YYNGEE. CDR3 amino acids: CASSVPYGELFF. CDR3 DNA: TGTGCCAGCAGCGTTCCGTACGGGGAGCTGTTTTTT.

The rearrangement joins TRBV9 to TRBJ1-2, with 9 nucleotides matching TRBD1. Germline V gene lookup returns CDR1 SGDLS and CDR2 YYNGEE. The CDR3 length is 15 residues. With V trimmed by 0 bases and J by 8 bases, 8 bases remained unmatched. CDR3 sequence: CASSVDLGQGKGYTF. CDR3 DNA sequence: TGTGCCAGCAGCGTAGACCTAGGACAGGGGAAAGGCTACACCTTC. Filled out from reference TRBV9 and TRBJ1-2, the complete variable domain reads DSGVTQTPKHLITATGQRVTLRCSPRSGDLSVYWYQQSLDQGLQFLIQYYNGEERAKGNILERFSAQQFPDLHSELNLSSLELGDSALYFCASSVDLGQGKGYTFGSGTRLTVV.

The chain combines TRBV28 with TRBJ1-3; D not certain. In germline, CDR1 is MDHEN, CDR2 SYDVKM. CDR3 length equals 14 residues. Deletions cut 6 bases from V and 0 bases from J, with 9 bases between. The CDR3 loop is CASSQQVSGNTIYF. In DNA, the CDR3 is TGTGCCAGCAGCCAACAAGTCTCTGGAAACACCATATATTTT.

V and J are TRBV20-1 and TRBJ2-7; 10 bases map to TRBD2. Germline V lookup: CDR1 DFQATT, CDR2 SNEGSKA (reference sequence). The CDR3 is 15 residues long. With 2 bases clipped from V and 4 bases from J, the junction kept 8 bases outside the gene matches. The CDR3 DNA reads TGCAGTGCTAGAATCGGAGTAGCGGGAGGATACGAGCAGTACTTC. Its translation is CSARIGVAGGYEQYF.

The V and J genes are TRBV5-6 and TRBJ1-2; no clear D. This CDR3 comprises 14 residues. V was cut by 6 bases and J by 5 bases, with 17 bases left in between. Germline lookup yields CDR1 SGHDT and CDR2 YYEEEE. The CDR3 loop reads CASKDLRPWYGYTF. The CDR3 DNA follows: TGTGCCAGCAAGGACCTCCGGCCTTGGTATGGCTACACCTTC.

This sequence joins TRBV29-1 and TRBJ2-3; 7 positions match TRBD2. Germline values: CDR1 SQVTM, CDR2 ANQGSEA. The V gene end was trimmed by 2 bases and the J gene end by 6 bases; junction bases not matched to a gene: 14. The CDR3 is 16 residues long. CDR3 sequence reads: CSVEITGRLAWDTQYF. In nucleotides, the CDR3 is TGCAGCGTTGAAATAACTGGCCGACTAGCCTGGGATACGCAGTATTTT.

The chain links TRBV4-3 to TRBJ2-2, with D possibly called TRBD1 or TRBD2 (9 bases each). CDR3 length: 22 amino acids. CDR1 is LGHNA and CDR2 is YSLEER in the germline V gene. V was trimmed by 3 bases and J by 1 base, leaving 30 bases between them. The CDR3 loop reads CASSHHRGLRREGLKNTGELFF. For the CDR3, the DNA is TGCGCCAGCAGCCACCACAGGGGGCTGCGGCGGGAGGGCCTGAAGAACACCGGGGAGCTGTTTTTT.

The V and J genes are TRBV5-8 and TRBJ2-5; either TRBD1 or TRBD2 may fit D (5 bases each). The CDR3 spans 16 residues. Looked up from germline, CDR1 is SGHTS and CDR2 is YDEGEE. Trimming took off 4 bases at V and 1 base at J, with 17 bases between the two ends. The chain's CDR3 is CASSLTARDGQETQYF. CDR3 in DNA: TGTGCCAGCAGCCTAACCGCTCGGGACGGCCAAGAGACCCAGTACTTC. The full variable domain, rest sourced from reference TRBV5-8 and TRBJ2-5, is EAGVTQSPTHLIKTRGQQATLRCSPISGHTSVYWYQQALGLGLQFLLWYDEGEERNRGNFPPRFSGRQFPNYSSELNVNALELEDSALYLCASSLTARDGQETQYFGPGTRLLVL.

This chain joins TRBV19 and TRBJ2-1, with a tentative D call TRBD2 (5 bases). This CDR3 is built from 13 residues. Germline assignment: CDR1 LNHDA and CDR2 SQIVND (reference sequence). V lost 4 bases, J lost 4 bases, and 8 bases lay in between. The CDR3 is CASSTLAYNEQFF. The CDR3 DNA reads as TGTGCCAGTAGTACGCTAGCATACAATGAGCAGTTCTTC.

The chain has TRBV28 and TRBJ2-7; TRBD2 aligns across 7 bases. V lost 2 bases to trimming and J lost 4 bases; unmatched junction nucleotides: 5. The CDR3 has 14 residues. Germline CDR1 and CDR2: MDHEN and SYDVKM. This CDR3 reads CASSLVGGEYEQYF. For the CDR3, the DNA is TGTGCCAGCAGTTTAGTGGGGGGGGAGTACGAGCAGTACTTC.

The V gene is TRBV4-1, the J gene TRBJ2-1; 12 bases are shared with TRBD2. This CDR3 has 15 residues. V lost 5 bases, J lost 7 bases, and 6 bases stayed unmatched. The germline V gene has CDR1 MGHRA and CDR2 YSYEKL. CDR3: CASSFVTSGSNEQFF. The CDR3, as DNA: TGCGCCAGCAGCTTTGTGACTAGCGGGAGTAATGAGCAGTTCTTC.

The rearrangement joins TRBV6-1 to TRBJ2-3, with D hard to call. Germline lookup yields CDR1 MNHNS and CDR2 SASEGT. V gave up 6 bases and J gave up 0 bases, with 10 bases separating them. The CDR3 extends over 14 amino acids. Written as DNA, the CDR3 is TGTGCCAGCAGACCCCGCCCCAGCACAGATACGCAGTATTTT. This sequence encodes CASRPRPSTDTQYF.

The chain couples TRBV5-5 to TRBJ2-7, with D perhaps being TRBD1 or TRBD2 (5 bases each). V was clipped by 1 base and J by 2 bases, with 13 bases between them. Looked up from germline, CDR1 is SGHKS and CDR2 is YYEKEE (reference sequence). This CDR3 contains 15 residues. The CDR3 sequence: CASSLSPGTAYEQYF. The CDR3 DNA reads as TGTGCCAGCAGCTTGTCCCCCGGGACGGCCTACGAGCAGTACTTC.

This chain uses TRBV27 with TRBJ2-3; 14 nucleotides agree with TRBD2. Germline lookup yields CDR1 MNHEY and CDR2 SMNVEV (reference sequence). There are 19 residues in the CDR3. V lost 2 bases and J lost 2; bases outside the gene matches: 9. The CDR3 DNA sequence: TGTGCCAGCAGTTTAGGGTCCGGACTAGCGGGAGGTTACACAGATACGCAGTATTTT. Its protein is CASSLGSGLAGGYTDTQYF.

The chain carries TRBV9 and TRBJ2-1; D gene unclear. The V end was cut by 0 bases, the J end by 0 bases, with 16 bases between. CDR1 is SGDLS, CDR2 YYNGEE, per germline. CDR3 length: 18 amino acids. The CDR3 DNA sequence: TGTGCCAGCAGCGTAGAGGCCGGGTTGGGAAGCTCCTACAATGAGCAGTTCTTC. This gives the protein CASSVEAGLGSSYNEQFF.

This chain connects TRBV20-1 to TRBJ2-1; D call uncertain. CDR1 and CDR2 from the germline V gene are DFQATT and SNEGSKA (reference sequence). CDR3 length: 17 residues. Trimming took 0 bases from V and 3 from J, leaving 18 bases between them. This chain's CDR3 is CSARDGVGYLFYNEQFF. The CDR3 DNA sequence: TGCAGTGCTAGAGATGGAGTGGGGTATCTCTTCTACAATGAGCAGTTCTTC.